These 24 T cell receptor beta chains were sequenced from one sample in a study of T cell repertoires in ileal Crohn's disease. TCRdb's table, derived via immunoSEQ multiplex PCR, lists solely in-frame clones and lacks some. The profile shows 4,300 or so clones, 70% to 85% of them singletons. Sequenced material: ileal tissue. These TCRs come from an adult with Crohn's disease.

This chain joins TRBV5-1 and TRBJ2-7, with 7 bases matching TRBD2. CDR1 is SGHRS, CDR2 YFSETQ, per germline. The CDR3 is made up of 14 amino acids. V trimming: 2 bases; J trimming: 6 bases; junction bases outside the gene matches: 8. CDR3 nucleotide sequence: TGCGCCAGCAGCTTCCTACGGGGGGACGGCGAGCAGTACTTC. Translation: CASSFLRGDGEQYF.

J is TRBJ1-1 and V is TRBV11-3, with 7 bases lining up with TRBD1. Losses at the gene ends were 5 bases for V and 0 bases for J; bases not matched to a gene: 9. Looked up from germline, CDR1 is SGHNT and CDR2 is YENEEA. The CDR3 loop spans 16 amino acids. This CDR3 reads CASSIRQGGVNTEAFF. The CDR3, as DNA: TGTGCCAGCAGCATCCGACAGGGCGGGGTGAACACTGAAGCTTTCTTT.

The chain employs TRBV30 and TRBJ2-5; D gene unclear. There are 11 residues in the CDR3. The V end was cut by 3 bases, the J end by 2 bases, with 4 bases between. Germline-derived CDR1 and CDR2 are GTSNPN and SVGIG (reference sequence). The CDR3, as DNA: TGTGCCTGGAGGGCTCAAGAGACCCAGTACTTC. Amino acid sequence: CAWRAQETQYF. Based on the CDR3 plus reference TRBV30 and TRBJ2-5, the full variable domain is SQTIHQWPATLVQPVGSPLSLECTVEGTSNPNLYWYRQAAGRGLQLLFYSVGIGQISSEVPQNLSASRPQDRQFILSSKKLLLSDSGFYLCAWRAQETQYFGPGTRLLVL.

The chain joins TRBV5-6 to TRBJ1-1; D may be TRBD1 (5 bases). The germline gives CDR1 SGHDT, CDR2 YYEEEE. V was shortened by 5 bases and J by 4 bases, with 15 bases between the two germline ends. This CDR3 is built from 14 residues. The CDR3 loop is CASSLQRRGTEAFF. The CDR3 coding sequence is TGTGCCAGCAGTCTCCAACGGAGGGGCACTGAAGCTTTCTTT.

The chain has TRBV30 and TRBJ2-5; 8 bases line up with TRBD1. The V gene end was trimmed by 5 bases and the J gene end by 2 bases; junction bases not matched to a gene: 7. CDR1 is GTSNPN and CDR2 is SVGIG in the germline V gene (reference sequence). The length of the CDR3 is 14 residues. The CDR3 coding sequence is TGTGCCTGGGCTTCAGGACAGGGACAAGAGACCCAGTACTTC. This encodes CAWASGQGQETQYF. The full variable domain, completed using reference TRBV30 and TRBJ2-5, is SQTIHQWPATLVQPVGSPLSLECTVEGTSNPNLYWYRQAAGRGLQLLFYSVGIGQISSEVPQNLSASRPQDRQFILSSKKLLLSDSGFYLCAWASGQGQETQYFGPGTRLLVL.

In regard to this clone: This CDR3 is also generated by other DNA sequences in the sample. The rearrangement links TRBV11-3 to TRBJ2-7; 8 nucleotides agree with TRBD1. The CDR3 consists of 16 residues. Germline V gene data show CDR1 as SGHNT and CDR2 as YENEEA. The V gene end was trimmed by 0 bases and the J gene end by 5 bases; junction bases not matched to a gene: 9. CDR3 sequence: CASSLDGGQGGDEQYF. The CDR3, as DNA: TGTGCCAGCAGCTTAGATGGCGGACAGGGTGGAGACGAGCAGTACTTC.

This chain uses TRBV11-3 with TRBJ2-7; the D is unclear. V was clipped by 4 bases and J by 5 bases, with 12 bases between them. Germline V gives CDR1 SGHNT, CDR2 YENEEA. The length of the CDR3 is 13 residues. CDR3 residues: CASSSFRGNEQYF. The CDR3 nucleotides read TGTGCCAGCAGCTCATTCCGCGGCAACGAGCAGTACTTC. The full variable domain, its missing parts supplied by reference TRBV11-3 and TRBJ2-7, is EAGVVQSPRYKIIEKKQPVAFWCNPISGHNTLYWYLQNLGQGPELLIRYENEEAVDDSQLPKDRFSAERLKGVDSTLKIQPAELGDSAVYLCASSSFRGNEQYFGPGTRLTVT.

The chain uses TRBV11-2 and TRBJ2-5; TRBD1 is a possible D gene (6 bases). The germline gives CDR1 SGHAT, CDR2 FQNNGV. This CDR3 is built from 15 residues. Trimming took 5 bases from V and 5 from J, leaving 18 bases between them. The CDR3 reads CASSVAGVILETQYF. The CDR3 DNA reads TGTGCCAGCAGCGTCGCAGGGGTGATTCTGGAGACCCAGTACTTC.

The chain couples TRBV28 to TRBJ2-1; a possible D gene is TRBD2 (6 bases). The V end was cut by 5 bases, the J end by 0 bases, with 14 bases between. The germline gives CDR1 MDHEN, CDR2 SYDVKM. The CDR3 totals 16 residues. The CDR3 region is CASSGRRGSSYNEQFF. The CDR3 DNA is TGTGCCAGCAGTGGCAGGAGGGGAAGCTCCTACAATGAGCAGTTCTTC.

This chain links TRBV5-1 with TRBJ2-1, with a possible D match to TRBD1 (6 bases). Germline V gene data show CDR1 as SGHRS and CDR2 as YFSETQ. V was shortened by 0 bases and J by 7 bases, with 11 bases between the two germline ends. This CDR3 comprises 14 residues. The CDR3 is CASSLGPQGNEQFF. The CDR3 coding sequence is TGCGCCAGCAGCTTGGGACCCCAGGGGAATGAGCAGTTCTTC.

V and J are TRBV11-2 and TRBJ2-3; the D gene is possibly TRBD2 (6 bases). With 1 base removed from V and 4 bases from J, the gap between germline ends came to 9 bases. The CDR3 totals 14 residues. CDR1 is SGHAT, CDR2 FQNNGV, per germline. In DNA, the CDR3 is TGTGCCAGCAGCTTAGGGGGGAGGTCAGATACGCAGTATTTT. Translation: CASSLGGRSDTQYF.

V gene TRBV11-3 combines with J gene TRBJ2-3; 9 bases align to TRBD2. Per the germline V gene, CDR1 is SGHNT and CDR2 is YENEEA. Germline trimming cut 2 bases from V and 2 bases from J; bases unmatched to any gene: 2. The CDR3 extends over 15 amino acids. In DNA form, the CDR3 reads TGTGCCAGCAGCTTAAGCGGGAGGTACACAGATACGCAGTATTTT. This translates into CASSLSGRYTDTQYF.

This sequence joins TRBV7-2 and TRBJ1-5; no reliable D call. The germline V gene has CDR1 SGHTA and CDR2 FQGNSA. V dropped 2 bases and J dropped 6 bases, with 8 bases sitting between them. The CDR3 totals 13 residues. The CDR3, as DNA: TGTGCCAGCAGCTTACAAGAGGGTCAGCCCCAGCATTTT. Translating gives CASSLQEGQPQHF.

This chain joins TRBV11-2 and TRBJ2-7, with TRBD2 matching 14 bases. CDR3 length equals 16 residues. Losses at the gene ends were 5 bases for V and 2 bases for J; bases not matched to a gene: 5. The germline V gene has CDR1 SGHAT and CDR2 FQNNGV. The CDR3 DNA follows: TGTGCCAGCAGCGGAATGGGACTAGCGGGGGCCTACGAGCAGTACTTC. Its protein product is CASSGMGLAGAYEQYF. The whole variable domain, filled in from reference TRBV11-2 and TRBJ2-7, reads EAGVAQSPRYKIIEKRQSVAFWCNPISGHATLYWYQQILGQGPKLLIQFQNNGVVDDSQLPKDRFSAERLKGVDSTLKIQPAKLEDSAVYLCASSGMGLAGAYEQYFGPGTRLTVT.

The CDR3 here is CASSGGQGGETQYF. The CDR3 DNA sequence: TGTGCCAGCAGTGGGGGACAGGGGGGTGAGACCCAGTACTTC. The chain is built from TRBV6-5 and TRBJ2-5, with 11 bases matching TRBD1. Germline V gene lookup returns CDR1 MNHEY and CDR2 SVGAGI. With 5 bases clipped from V and 5 bases from J, the junction kept 4 bases outside the gene matches. The CDR3 runs 14 residues.

The chain uses TRBV27 and TRBJ2-5; maybe TRBD2 (6 bases). Per germline, CDR1 MNHEY and CDR2 SMNVEV (reference sequence). The CDR3 spans 14 residues. Trimming shortened V by 1 base and J by 3 bases, and 9 bases separated the two germline ends. The CDR3 DNA is TGTGCCAGCAGTTTATTTTGGGGGGAAGAGACCCAGTACTTC. It yields the protein CASSLFWGEETQYF.

This rearrangement joins TRBV25-1 to TRBJ1-1, with 8 bases fitting TRBD1. V was clipped by 5 bases and J by 2 bases; unmatched bases: 7. Germline CDR1 MGHDK, CDR2 SYGVNS. The CDR3 consists of 15 residues. CDR3 amino acids: CASSSGDRRNTEAFF. The CDR3, as DNA: TGTGCCAGCAGTTCCGGGGACAGGCGAAACACTGAAGCTTTCTTT. Combining the CDR3 with reference TRBV25-1 and TRBJ1-1 gives the whole variable domain EADIYQTPRYLVIGTGKKITLECSQTMGHDKMYWYQQDPGMELHLIHYSYGVNSTEKGDLSSESTVSRIRTEHFPLTLESARPSHTSQYLCASSSGDRRNTEAFFGQGTRLTVV.

The chain couples TRBV9 to TRBJ2-3, with a possible D match to TRBD2 (5 bases). Germline values: CDR1 SGDLS, CDR2 YYNGEE. The CDR3 runs 14 residues. Trimming took 0 bases from V and 4 from J, leaving 9 bases between them. For the CDR3, the DNA is TGTGCCAGCAGCGTAGGTGTTAGCGCAGATACGCAGTATTTT. Translation gives CASSVGVSADTQYF.

This clone showed up just once. The chain combines TRBV7-6 with TRBJ1-1; TRBD1 aligns across 11 bases. This CDR3 region has 18 residues. Looked up from germline, CDR1 is SGHVS and CDR2 is FNYEAQ. The V segment lost 5 bases and the J segment 3 bases; nucleotides outside the gene matches: 14. CDR3 sequence: CASSPPRDRGWRDTEAFF. The CDR3 region has the DNA TGTGCCAGCAGCCCGCCCAGGGACAGGGGGTGGAGGGACACTGAAGCTTTCTTT.

This CDR3 reads CASSLDYYEQYF. The CDR3 coding sequence is TGTGCCAGCAGTTTGGACTACTACGAGCAGTACTTC. The chain joins TRBV6-1 to TRBJ2-7, with a possible D match to TRBD2 (6 bases). The CDR3 contains 12 residues. Germline V lookup: CDR1 MNHNS, CDR2 SASEGT. V was pared by 5 bases and J by 3 bases, with 8 bases between.

The genes are TRBV15 and TRBJ1-6; 7 bases are a match to TRBD1. Germline lookup yields CDR1 LNHNV and CDR2 YYDKDF (reference sequence). This CDR3 contains 16 residues. J gave up 4 bases and V 1 base, and 4 bases lay outside the gene matches. CDR3 amino acids: CATSRGQGVYNSPLHF. For the CDR3, the DNA is TGTGCCACCAGCAGAGGACAGGGCGTTTATAATTCACCCCTCCACTTT.

The rearrangement links TRBV18 to TRBJ2-7; 12 positions agree with TRBD1. V lost 6 bases to trimming and J lost 2 bases; unmatched junction nucleotides: 5. Looked up from germline, CDR1 is KGHSH and CDR2 is LQKENI. This CDR3 is 15 amino acids long. CDR3 sequence: CASSLGTGGTYEQYF. CDR3 nucleotide sequence: TGTGCCAGCTCCCTTGGGACAGGGGGCACCTACGAGCAGTACTTC. The full variable domain, in which reference TRBV18 and TRBJ2-7 provide the parts outside the CDR3, is NAGVMQNPRHLVRRRGQEARLRCSPMKGHSHVYWYRQLPEEGLKFMVYLQKENIIDESGMPKERFSAEFPKEGPSILRIQQVVRGDSAAYFCASSLGTGGTYEQYFGPGTRLTVT.

The chain joins TRBV6-6 to TRBJ2-7; perhaps TRBD1 as D (5 bases). With 6 bases removed from V and 6 bases from J, the gap between germline ends came to 9 bases. The length of the CDR3 is 11 residues. Germline V CDR1 and CDR2: MNHNY, SVGAGI (reference sequence). In DNA, the CDR3 is TGTGCCAGCAGGGTAAGGGGCGAGCAGTACTTC. Its protein product is CASRVRGEQYF.

V gene TRBV30 combines with J gene TRBJ1-1; the D gene is possibly TRBD1 (6 bases). The CDR3 covers 14 residues. Germline V CDR1 and CDR2: GTSNPN, SVGIG (reference sequence). V lost 5 bases and J 1 base, leaving 14 bases between the germline ends. The CDR3 loop is CAWSTGTPNTEAFF. CDR3 sequence (DNA): TGTGCCTGGTCAACCGGGACACCGAACACTGAAGCTTTCTTT.